The source of this T cell receptor (beta chain) is a study of T cells after yellow fever vaccination. Each CDR3 protein is one row after TCRdb ran MiXCR on the 5' RACE reads. Here the sample spans 500,000 to 700,000 distinct CDR3 sequences, 19% being singletons. This clonotype came up a few times. The receptor was isolated from a man younger than 45 who received the YFV17D yellow fever vaccine. The sample was PBMCs, taken 15 days after the yellow fever booster vaccination.

The CDR3 sequence: CASSQGQLYEQYF. The CDR3 DNA reads TGTGCCAGCAGCCAGGGACAGCTATACGAGCAGTACTTC. This chain joins TRBV12-3 or TRBV12-4 and TRBJ2-7; TRBD1 aligns across 7 bases. This CDR3 is built from 13 residues. After removal of 6 bases from V and 4 bases from J, the junction contained 6 bases not matched to a gene.